One and the same sample provided the 8 T cell receptor beta chains below, sequenced in a study of Graves' ophthalmopathy and Graves' hyperthyroidism. The authors amplified TCR beta CDR3 regions, and they did so from RNA transcripts for repertoire sequencing. After a first-round RT-PCR with HTBI primers, a second-round multiplex PCR was run. TCRdb processed the multiplex PCR reads anew with MiXCR; each CDR3 protein has one entry. The sample consists of about 500,000 distinct CDR3 sequences, around 15% of them appearing once. Input material: blood. The receptors stem from a woman in her twenties or thirties with Graves' ophthalmopathy.

V gene TRBV28 combines with J gene TRBJ1-1; 7 nucleotides agree with TRBD1. V lost 4 bases and J lost 0; bases outside the gene matches: 8. Germline V gene sequence: CDR1 MDHEN, CDR2 SYDVKM. The CDR3 loop spans 16 amino acids. CDR3 region: CASSSQGYRMNTEAFF. The CDR3 DNA follows: TGTGCCAGCAGTTCACAGGGGTATCGGATGAACACTGAAGCTTTCTTT.

Many counts were recorded for this clonotype. This rearrangement joins TRBV12-3 or TRBV12-4 to TRBJ2-7; D possibly corresponds to TRBD1 (6 bases). The CDR3 has 14 residues. V was pared by 6 bases and J by 1 base, with 13 bases between. The CDR3: CASRPGDGSYEQYF. CDR3 bases: TGTGCCAGCAGACCAGGGGACGGATCCTACGAGCAGTACTTC.

This clonotype was picked up many times. The chain couples TRBV11-2 to TRBJ1-5; D not certain. V was shortened by 0 bases and J by 0 bases, with 9 bases between the two germline ends. The CDR3 loop spans 16 amino acids. Germline CDR1 and CDR2: SGHAT and FQNNGV. The CDR3: CASSLDGRYSNQPQHF. DNA of the CDR3: TGTGCCAGCAGCTTAGACGGACGGTATAGCAATCAGCCCCAGCATTTT.

This clonotype was picked up many times. The gene calls are TRBV6-5 and TRBJ2-5; no reliable D call. The CDR3 runs to 15 residues. Germline-derived CDR1 and CDR2 are MNHEY and SVGAGI. V dropped 0 bases and J dropped 5 bases, with 13 bases sitting between them. The CDR3: CASSYSWQLWETQYF. The DNA of the CDR3 is TGTGCCAGCAGTTACTCATGGCAGCTCTGGGAGACCCAGTACTTC.

The CDR3 DNA follows: TGCGCCATCAGAATGGACAGGCTGCGCCAAGAGACCCAGTACTTC. This gives the protein CAIRMDRLRQETQYF. This rearrangement joins TRBV23-1 to TRBJ2-5, with 7 bases that match TRBD1. TRBV23-1 counts as an open reading frame of uncertain function. The V and J ends lost 10 bases and 1 base, in that order; junction bases with no gene match: 12. The CDR3 has 15 residues.

This clonotype was picked up many times. The chain uses TRBV15 and TRBJ2-2; D is possibly TRBD1 or TRBD2 (5 bases each). CDR3 length: 17 residues. The V end lost 0 bases, the J end lost 0 bases, and 11 bases lay between the germline ends. Germline values: CDR1 LNHNV, CDR2 YYDKDF (reference sequence). CDR3 sequence (DNA): TGTGCCACCAGCAGAGATCGGGGACGGACGAACACCGGGGAGCTGTTTTTT. It translates to CATSRDRGRTNTGELFF.

This clonotype occurred a few times. The chain has TRBV5-1 and TRBJ2-7, with 7 bases that match TRBD2. V lost 0 bases to trimming and J lost 0 bases; unmatched junction nucleotides: 9. The CDR3 loop spans 17 amino acids. Germline CDR1 reads SGHRS; CDR2 reads YFSETQ. CDR3 nucleotides: TGCGCCAGCAGCTTGGTGTCTAGCGGAACTTTCTCCTACGAGCAGTACTTC. This translates into CASSLVSSGTFSYEQYF.

Many counts were recorded for this clonotype. The V gene is TRBV2, the J gene TRBJ1-1; D gene uncertain. This CDR3 spans 13 amino acids. V lost 7 bases to trimming and J lost 1 base, with 10 bases between them. CDR1 is SNHLY and CDR2 is FYNNEI in the germline V gene. CDR3 DNA: TGTGCCAGCACCGAACACGAGAACACTGAAGCTTTCTTT. Residues: CASTEHENTEAFF.